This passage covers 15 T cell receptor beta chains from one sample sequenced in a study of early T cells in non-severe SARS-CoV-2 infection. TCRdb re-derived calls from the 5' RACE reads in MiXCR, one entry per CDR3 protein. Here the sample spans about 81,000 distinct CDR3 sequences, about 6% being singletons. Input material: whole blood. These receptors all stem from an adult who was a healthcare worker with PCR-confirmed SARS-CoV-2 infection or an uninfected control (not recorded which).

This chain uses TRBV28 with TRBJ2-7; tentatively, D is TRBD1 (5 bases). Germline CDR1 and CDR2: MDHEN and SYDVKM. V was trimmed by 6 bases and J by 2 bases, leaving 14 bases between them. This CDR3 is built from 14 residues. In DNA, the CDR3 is TGTGCCAGCAGAGAGACAGCAAAACCCTACGAGCAGTACTTC. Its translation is CASRETAKPYEQYF.

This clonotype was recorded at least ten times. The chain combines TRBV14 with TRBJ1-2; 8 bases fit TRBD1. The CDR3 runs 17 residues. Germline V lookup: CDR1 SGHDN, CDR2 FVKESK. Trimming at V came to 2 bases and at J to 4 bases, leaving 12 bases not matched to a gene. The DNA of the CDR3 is TGTGCCAGCAGCCAAACTTCCCGGACAGGGTTAACCTATGGCTACACCTTC. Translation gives CASSQTSRTGLTYGYTF.

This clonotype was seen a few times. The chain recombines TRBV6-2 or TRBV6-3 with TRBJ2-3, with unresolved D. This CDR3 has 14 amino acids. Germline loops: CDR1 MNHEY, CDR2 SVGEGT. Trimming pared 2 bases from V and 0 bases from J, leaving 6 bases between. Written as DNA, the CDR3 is TGTGCCAGCAGTTACGGGATTAGCACAGATACGCAGTATTTT. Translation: CASSYGISTDTQYF.

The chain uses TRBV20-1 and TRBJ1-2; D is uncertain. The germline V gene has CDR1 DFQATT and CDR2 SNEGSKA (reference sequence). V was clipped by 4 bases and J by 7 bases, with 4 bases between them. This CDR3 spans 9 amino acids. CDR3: CSATLGYTF. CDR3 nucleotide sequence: TGCAGTGCTACTCTTGGCTACACCTTC.

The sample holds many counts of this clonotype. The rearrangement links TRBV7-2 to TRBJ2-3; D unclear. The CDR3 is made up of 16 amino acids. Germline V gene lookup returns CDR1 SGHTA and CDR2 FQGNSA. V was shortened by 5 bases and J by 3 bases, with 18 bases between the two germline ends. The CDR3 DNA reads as TGTGCCAGCAGCCCTGCGAACTACGATTATACAGATACGCAGTATTTT. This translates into CASSPANYDYTDTQYF.

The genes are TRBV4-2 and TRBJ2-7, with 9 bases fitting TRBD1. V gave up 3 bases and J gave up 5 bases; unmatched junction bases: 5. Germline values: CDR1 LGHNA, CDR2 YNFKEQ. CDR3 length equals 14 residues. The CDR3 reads CASSHGTGSDEQYF. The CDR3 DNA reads TGTGCCAGCAGCCATGGGACAGGGAGCGACGAGCAGTACTTC.

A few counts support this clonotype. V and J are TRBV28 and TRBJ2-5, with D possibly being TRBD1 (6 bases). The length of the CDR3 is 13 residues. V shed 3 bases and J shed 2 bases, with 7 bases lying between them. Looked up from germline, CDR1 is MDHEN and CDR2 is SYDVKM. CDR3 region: CASSFGQQETQYF. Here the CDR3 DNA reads TGTGCCAGCAGTTTTGGACAGCAAGAGACCCAGTACTTC.

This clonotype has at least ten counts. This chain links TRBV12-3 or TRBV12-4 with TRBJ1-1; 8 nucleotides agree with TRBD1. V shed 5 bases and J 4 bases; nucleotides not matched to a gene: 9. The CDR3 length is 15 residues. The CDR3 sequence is CASSETGGWGTEAFF. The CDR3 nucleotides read TGTGCCAGCAGTGAAACAGGGGGTTGGGGCACTGAAGCTTTCTTT.

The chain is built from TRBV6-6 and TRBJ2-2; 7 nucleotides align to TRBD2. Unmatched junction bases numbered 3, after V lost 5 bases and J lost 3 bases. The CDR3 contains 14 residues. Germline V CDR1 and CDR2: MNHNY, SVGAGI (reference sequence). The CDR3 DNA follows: TGTGCCAGCAGTCCCACTAGCGACACCGGGGAGCTGTTTTTT. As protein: CASSPTSDTGELFF.

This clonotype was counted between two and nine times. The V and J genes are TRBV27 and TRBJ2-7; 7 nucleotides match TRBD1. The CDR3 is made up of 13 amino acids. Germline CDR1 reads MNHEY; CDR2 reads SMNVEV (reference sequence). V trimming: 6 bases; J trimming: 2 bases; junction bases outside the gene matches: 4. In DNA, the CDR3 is TGTGCCAGCAGCCCTGGGACAGCCTACGAGCAGTACTTC. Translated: CASSPGTAYEQYF.

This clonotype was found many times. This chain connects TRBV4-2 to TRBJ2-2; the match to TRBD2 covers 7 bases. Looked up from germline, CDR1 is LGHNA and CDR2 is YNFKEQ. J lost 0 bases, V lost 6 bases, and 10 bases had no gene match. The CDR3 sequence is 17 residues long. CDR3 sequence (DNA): TGTGCCAGCAGAGCCCCGGCGGGAGAGTCGAACACCGGGGAGCTGTTTTTT. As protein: CASRAPAGESNTGELFF.

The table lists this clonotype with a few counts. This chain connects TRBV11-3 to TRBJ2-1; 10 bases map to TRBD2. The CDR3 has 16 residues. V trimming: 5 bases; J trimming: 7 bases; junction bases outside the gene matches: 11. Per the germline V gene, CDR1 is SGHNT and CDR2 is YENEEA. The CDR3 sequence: CASSPRSAGGRNEQFF. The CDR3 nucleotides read TGTGCCAGCAGCCCCCGTTCAGCGGGGGGGAGGAATGAGCAGTTCTTC.

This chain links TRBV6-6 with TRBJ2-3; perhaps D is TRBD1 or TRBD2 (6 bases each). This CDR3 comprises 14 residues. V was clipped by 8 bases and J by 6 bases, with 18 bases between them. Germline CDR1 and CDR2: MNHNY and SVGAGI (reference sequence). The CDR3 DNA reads TGTGCCAGCGGCCGGGGCAGGGGAGGTGATACGCAGTATTTT. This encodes CASGRGRGGDTQYF.

CDR3 sequence reads: CASSQDGRGRISGELFF. The CDR3 DNA is TGTGCCAGCAGCCAAGATGGAAGGGGGCGAATCAGCGGGGAGCTGTTTTTT. The V and J genes are TRBV4-2 and TRBJ2-2; 7 positions match TRBD1. The trim removed 0 bases at V and 7 bases at J, leaving 11 bases unmatched. The CDR3 covers 17 residues. Germline CDR1 is LGHNA and CDR2 is YNFKEQ.

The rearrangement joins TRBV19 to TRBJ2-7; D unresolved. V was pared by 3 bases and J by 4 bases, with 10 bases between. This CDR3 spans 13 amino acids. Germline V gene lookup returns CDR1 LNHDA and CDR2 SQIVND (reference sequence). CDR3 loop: CASSIGGGYEQYF. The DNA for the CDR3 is TGTGCCAGTAGTATCGGCGGTGGATACGAGCAGTACTTC. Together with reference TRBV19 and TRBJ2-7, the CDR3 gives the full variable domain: DGGITQSPKYLFRKEGQNVTLSCEQNLNHDAMYWYRQDPGQGLRLIYYSQIVNDFQKGDIAEGYSVSREKKESFPLTVTSAQKNPTAFYLCASSIGGGYEQYFGPGTRLTVT.